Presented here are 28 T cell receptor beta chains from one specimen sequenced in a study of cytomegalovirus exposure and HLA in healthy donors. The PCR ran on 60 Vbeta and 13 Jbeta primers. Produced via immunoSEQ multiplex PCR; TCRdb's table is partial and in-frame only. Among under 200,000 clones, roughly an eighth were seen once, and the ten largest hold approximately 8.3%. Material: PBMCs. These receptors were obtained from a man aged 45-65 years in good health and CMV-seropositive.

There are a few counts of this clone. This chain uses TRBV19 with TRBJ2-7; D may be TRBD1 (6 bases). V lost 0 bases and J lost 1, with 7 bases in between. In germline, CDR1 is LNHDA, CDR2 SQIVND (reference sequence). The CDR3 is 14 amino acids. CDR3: CASSIEGGSYEQYF. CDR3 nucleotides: TGTGCCAGTAGTATAGAAGGGGGTTCCTACGAGCAGTACTTC.

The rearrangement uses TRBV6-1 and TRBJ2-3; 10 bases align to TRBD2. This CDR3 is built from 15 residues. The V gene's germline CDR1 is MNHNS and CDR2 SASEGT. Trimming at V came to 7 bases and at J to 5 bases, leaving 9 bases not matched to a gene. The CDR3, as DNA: TGTGCCAGCAACCCTCTAGCGGGGGCGGGAGATACGCAGTATTTT. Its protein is CASNPLAGAGDTQYF.

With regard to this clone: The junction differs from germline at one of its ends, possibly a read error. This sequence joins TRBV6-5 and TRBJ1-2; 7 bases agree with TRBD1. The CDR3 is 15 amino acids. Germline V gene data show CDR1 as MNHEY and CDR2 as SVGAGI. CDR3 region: CASSTTGEANYGSTF. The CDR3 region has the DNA TGTGCCAGCAGTACCACAGGGGAAGCTAACTATGGCTCCACCTTC.

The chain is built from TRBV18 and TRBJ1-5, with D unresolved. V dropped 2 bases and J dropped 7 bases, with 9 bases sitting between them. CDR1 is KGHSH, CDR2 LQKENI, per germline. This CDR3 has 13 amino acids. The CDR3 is CASSPSGSQPQHF. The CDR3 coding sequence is TGTGCCAGCTCACCATCAGGAAGCCAGCCCCAGCATTTT.

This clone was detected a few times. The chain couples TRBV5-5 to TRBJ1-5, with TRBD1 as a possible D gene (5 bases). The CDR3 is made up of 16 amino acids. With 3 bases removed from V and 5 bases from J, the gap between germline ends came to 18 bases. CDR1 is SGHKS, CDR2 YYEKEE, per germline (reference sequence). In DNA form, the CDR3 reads TGTGCCAGCAGCTCCCAGGGTTTTCGGCTAGATCAGCCCCAGCATTTT. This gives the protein CASSSQGFRLDQPQHF.

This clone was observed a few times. CDR3 DNA sequence: TGTGCCAGCAGCGCCATTAAGGAGGAGACCCAGTACTTC. It specifies CASSAIKEETQYF. V and J are TRBV7-2 and TRBJ2-5; D unresolved. The germline V and J ends were trimmed by 5 bases and 5 bases, with 12 bases remaining between them. The germline gives CDR1 SGHTA, CDR2 FQGNSA. CDR3 length: 13 residues.

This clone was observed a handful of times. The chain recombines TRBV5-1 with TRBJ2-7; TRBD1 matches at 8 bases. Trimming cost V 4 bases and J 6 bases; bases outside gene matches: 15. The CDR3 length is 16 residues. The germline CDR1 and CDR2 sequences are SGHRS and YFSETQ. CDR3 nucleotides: TGCGCCAGCAGCCGCCCCGACCAGGGGGCGACCTCCGAGCAGTACTTC. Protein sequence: CASSRPDQGATSEQYF.

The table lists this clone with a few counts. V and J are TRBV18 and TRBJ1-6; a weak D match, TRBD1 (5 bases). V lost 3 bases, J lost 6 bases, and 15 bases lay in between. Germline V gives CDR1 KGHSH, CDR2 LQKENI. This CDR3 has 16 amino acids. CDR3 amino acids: CASSPTLGQGNSPLHF. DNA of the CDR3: TGTGCCAGCTCACCTACCCTGGGCCAGGGTAATTCACCCCTCCACTTT.

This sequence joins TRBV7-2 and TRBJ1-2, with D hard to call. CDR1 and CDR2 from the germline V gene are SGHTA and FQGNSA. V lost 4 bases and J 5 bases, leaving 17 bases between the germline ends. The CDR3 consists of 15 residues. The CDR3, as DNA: TGTGCCAGCAGCTCCGGTCGCTCACCTAGGTATGGCTACACCTTC. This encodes CASSSGRSPRYGYTF.

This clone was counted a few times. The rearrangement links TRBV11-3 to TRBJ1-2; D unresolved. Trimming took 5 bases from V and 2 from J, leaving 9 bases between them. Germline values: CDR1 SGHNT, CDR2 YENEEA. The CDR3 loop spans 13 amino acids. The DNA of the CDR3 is TGTGCCAGCAGCAGTGACGGGAACTATGGCTACACCTTC. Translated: CASSSDGNYGYTF.

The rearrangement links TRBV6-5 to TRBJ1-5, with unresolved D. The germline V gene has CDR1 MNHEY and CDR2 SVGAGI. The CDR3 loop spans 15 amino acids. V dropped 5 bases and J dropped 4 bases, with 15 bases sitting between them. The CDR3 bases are TGTGCCAGCAGTCCCGGGTTGGGGAGGAATCAGCCCCAGCATTTT. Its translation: CASSPGLGRNQPQHF.

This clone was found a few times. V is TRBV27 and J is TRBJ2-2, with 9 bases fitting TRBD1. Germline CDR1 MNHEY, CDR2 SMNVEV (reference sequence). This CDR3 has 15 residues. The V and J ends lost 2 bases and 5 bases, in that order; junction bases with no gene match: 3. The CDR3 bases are TGTGCCAGCAGTTTAAAGGACAGGGGAACCGGGGAGCTGTTTTTT. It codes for CASSLKDRGTGELFF.

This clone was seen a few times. This CDR3 is CASSQDWGQNYGYTF. The CDR3 coding sequence is TGCGCCAGCAGCCAAGATTGGGGACAAAACTATGGCTACACCTTC. The rearrangement uses TRBV4-1 and TRBJ1-2, with D possibly being TRBD1 (6 bases). The germline CDR1 and CDR2 sequences are MGHRA and YSYEKL. The CDR3 runs 15 residues. V was trimmed by 0 bases and J by 2 bases, leaving 10 bases between them.

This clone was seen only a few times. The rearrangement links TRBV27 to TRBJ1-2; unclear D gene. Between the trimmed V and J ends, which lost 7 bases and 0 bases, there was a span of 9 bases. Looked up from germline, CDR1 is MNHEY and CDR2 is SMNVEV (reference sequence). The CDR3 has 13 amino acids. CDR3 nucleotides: TGTGCCAGCAAAAGAGAGTCTAACTATGGCTACACCTTC. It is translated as CASKRESNYGYTF.

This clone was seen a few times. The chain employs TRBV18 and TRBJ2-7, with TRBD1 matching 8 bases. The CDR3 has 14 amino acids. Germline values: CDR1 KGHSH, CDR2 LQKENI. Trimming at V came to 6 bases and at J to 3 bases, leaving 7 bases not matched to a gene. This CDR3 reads CASSPGTGNYEQYF. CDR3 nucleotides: TGTGCCAGCTCCCCGGGGACAGGCAACTACGAGCAGTACTTC.

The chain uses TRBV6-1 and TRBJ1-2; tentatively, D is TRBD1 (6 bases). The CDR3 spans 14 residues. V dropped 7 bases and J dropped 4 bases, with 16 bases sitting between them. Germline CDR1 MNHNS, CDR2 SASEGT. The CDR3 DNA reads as TGTGCCAGCACCTTAGGGGGTTCGGGCTATGGCTACACCTTC. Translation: CASTLGGSGYGYTF.

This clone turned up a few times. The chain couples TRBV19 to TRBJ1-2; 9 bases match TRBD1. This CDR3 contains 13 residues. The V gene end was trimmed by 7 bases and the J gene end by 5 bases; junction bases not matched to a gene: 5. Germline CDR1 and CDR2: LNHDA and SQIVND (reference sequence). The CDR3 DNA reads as TGTGCCAGTAAAAGGGGACAGGGTTATGGCTACACCTTC. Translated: CASKRGQGYGYTF.

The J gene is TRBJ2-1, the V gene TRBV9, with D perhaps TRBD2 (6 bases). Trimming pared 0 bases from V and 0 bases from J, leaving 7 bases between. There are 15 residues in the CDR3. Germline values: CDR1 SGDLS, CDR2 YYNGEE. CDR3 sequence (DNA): TGTGCCAGCAGCGTAGCGGGGGACTCCTACAATGAGCAGTTCTTC. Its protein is CASSVAGDSYNEQFF.

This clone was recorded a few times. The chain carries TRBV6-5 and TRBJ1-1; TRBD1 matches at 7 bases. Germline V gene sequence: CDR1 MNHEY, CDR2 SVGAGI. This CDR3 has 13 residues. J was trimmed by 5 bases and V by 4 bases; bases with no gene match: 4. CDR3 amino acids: CASSSWDSTEAFF. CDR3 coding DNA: TGTGCCAGCAGTTCCTGGGACAGTACTGAAGCTTTCTTT.

The CDR3 sequence is CASRMKGQGALRSNQPQHF. CDR3 nucleotides: TGTGCCAGTAGGATGAAAGGACAGGGGGCACTTAGGAGCAATCAGCCCCAGCATTTT. The rearrangement links TRBV19 to TRBJ1-5; 11 positions match TRBD1. Trimming at V came to 6 bases and at J to 1 base, leaving 14 bases not matched to a gene. The CDR3 contains 19 residues. CDR1 is LNHDA, CDR2 SQIVND, per germline (reference sequence).

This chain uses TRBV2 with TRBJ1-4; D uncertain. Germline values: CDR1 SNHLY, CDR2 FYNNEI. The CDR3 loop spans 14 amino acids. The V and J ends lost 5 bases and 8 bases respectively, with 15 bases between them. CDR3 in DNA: TGTGCCAGCAGTCTGGGGAGGATCGTCGAAAAACTGTTTTTT. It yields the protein CASSLGRIVEKLFF.

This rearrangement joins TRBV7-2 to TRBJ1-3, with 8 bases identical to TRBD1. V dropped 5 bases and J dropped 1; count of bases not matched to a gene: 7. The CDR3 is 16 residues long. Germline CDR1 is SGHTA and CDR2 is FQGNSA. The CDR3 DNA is TGTGCCAGCAGCCAGGACAGGGCCGTTTCTGGAAACACCATATATTTT. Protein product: CASSQDRAVSGNTIYF. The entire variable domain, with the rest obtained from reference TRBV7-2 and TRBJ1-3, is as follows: GAGVSQSPSNKVTEKGKDVELRCDPISGHTALYWYRQSLGQGLEFLIYFQGNSAPDKSGLPSDRFSAERTGGSVSTLTIQRTQQEDSAVYLCASSQDRAVSGNTIYFGEGSWLTVV.

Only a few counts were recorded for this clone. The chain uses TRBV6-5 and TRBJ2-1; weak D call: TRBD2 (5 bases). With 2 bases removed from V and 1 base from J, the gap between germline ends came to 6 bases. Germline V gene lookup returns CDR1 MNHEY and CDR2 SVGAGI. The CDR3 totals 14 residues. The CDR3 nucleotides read TGTGCCAGCAGTTACGAGCGGTCCTACAATGAGCAGTTCTTC. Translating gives CASSYERSYNEQFF.

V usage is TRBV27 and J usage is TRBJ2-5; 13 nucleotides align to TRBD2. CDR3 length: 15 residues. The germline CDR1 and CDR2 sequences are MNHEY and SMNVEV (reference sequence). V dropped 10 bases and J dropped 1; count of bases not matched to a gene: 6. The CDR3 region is CATQTSGGTQETQYF. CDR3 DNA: TGTGCCACCCAGACTAGCGGGGGGACCCAAGAGACCCAGTACTTC.

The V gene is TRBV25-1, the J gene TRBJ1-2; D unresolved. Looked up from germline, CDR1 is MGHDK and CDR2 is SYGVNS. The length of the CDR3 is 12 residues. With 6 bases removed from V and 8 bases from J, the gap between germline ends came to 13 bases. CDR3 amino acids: CASSDPPRGYTF. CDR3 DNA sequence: TGTGCCAGCAGCGATCCGCCTCGGGGCTACACCTTC.

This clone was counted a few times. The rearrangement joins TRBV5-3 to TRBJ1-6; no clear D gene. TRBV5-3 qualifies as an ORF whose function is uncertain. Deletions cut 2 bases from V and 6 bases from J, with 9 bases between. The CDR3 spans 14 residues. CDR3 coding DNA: TGTGCCAGAAGCTTTCGGGAGCTTAATTCACCCCTCCACTTT. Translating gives CARSFRELNSPLHF.

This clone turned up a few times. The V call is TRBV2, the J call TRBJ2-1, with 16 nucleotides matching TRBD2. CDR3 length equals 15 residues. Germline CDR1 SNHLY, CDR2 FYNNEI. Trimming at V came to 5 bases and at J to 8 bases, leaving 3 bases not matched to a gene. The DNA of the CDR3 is TGTGCCAGCAGTCCGGGACTAGCGGGGGGGCATGAGCAGTTCTTC. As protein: CASSPGLAGGHEQFF.

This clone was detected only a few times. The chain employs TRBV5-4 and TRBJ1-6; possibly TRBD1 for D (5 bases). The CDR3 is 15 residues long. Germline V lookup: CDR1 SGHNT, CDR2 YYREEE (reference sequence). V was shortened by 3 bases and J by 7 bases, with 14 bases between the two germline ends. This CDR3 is CASSWDPGRNSPLHF. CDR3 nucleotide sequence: TGTGCCAGCAGCTGGGACCCGGGGAGGAATTCACCCCTCCACTTT.